The 6 T cell receptor beta chains reported below all come from one sample, sequenced in a study of cytomegalovirus exposure and HLA in healthy donors. Some clones are missing from TCRdb's copy, which holds only in-frame ones; the method was immunoSEQ multiplex PCR. The data contain around 150,000 clones, roughly four fifths of them singletons. Sequences were obtained from PBMCs. The receptors here all came from a man aged 25 to 40 in good health and CMV-seropositive.

The rearrangement links TRBV9 to TRBJ2-7; 7 positions agree with TRBD2. CDR3 length: 14 amino acids. The V segment lost 0 bases and the J segment 4 bases; nucleotides outside the gene matches: 4. Per germline, CDR1 SGDLS and CDR2 YYNGEE. This CDR3 is CASSVDGGGYEQYF. The DNA of the CDR3 is TGTGCCAGCAGCGTAGATGGGGGGGGTTACGAGCAGTACTTC.

The gene calls are TRBV19 and TRBJ2-7, with D possibly TRBD2 on 6 matching bases. CDR3 length equals 17 residues. The V gene lost 1 base and the J gene lost 1 base, with 17 bases spanning the gap. CDR1 is LNHDA, CDR2 SQIVND, per germline (reference sequence). The CDR3 spells CASSIAFSGSKSYEQYF. Here the CDR3 DNA reads TGTGCCAGTAGTATAGCGTTTTCCGGGAGTAAGTCCTACGAGCAGTACTTC.

The CDR3 DNA follows: TGCGCCAGCAGCTTCGCGGGCGGCGCGAGCTCCTACAATGAGCAGTTCTTC. Amino acids: CASSFAGGASSYNEQFF. This chain joins TRBV5-1 and TRBJ2-1; TRBD2 is a possible D gene (5 bases). Trimming removed 2 bases from V and 0 bases from J, with 15 bases in between. Per the germline V gene, CDR1 is SGHRS and CDR2 is YFSETQ. This CDR3 is built from 17 residues.

The chain couples TRBV9 to TRBJ1-2; D call uncertain. Trimming took off 4 bases at V and 2 bases at J, with 12 bases between the two ends. Germline V gene sequence: CDR1 SGDLS, CDR2 YYNGEE. The CDR3 extends over 14 amino acids. CDR3 amino acids: CASSPSGGNYGYTF. CDR3 DNA: TGTGCCAGCAGCCCCTCGGGAGGAAACTATGGCTACACCTTC.

The chain links TRBV2 to TRBJ2-5; 7 bases are shared with TRBD1. This CDR3 is built from 14 residues. V lost 7 bases to trimming and J lost 1 base; unmatched junction nucleotides: 6. In germline, CDR1 is SNHLY, CDR2 FYNNEI. CDR3 bases: TGTGCCAGCAATCGGGACAGAGTCCAAGAGACCCAGTACTTC. Protein: CASNRDRVQETQYF.

V is TRBV6-1 and J is TRBJ2-7, with a tentative D call TRBD1 (6 bases). The CDR3 covers 14 residues. V lost 1 base and J lost 3, with 10 bases in between. The germline V gene has CDR1 MNHNS and CDR2 SASEGT. The CDR3: CASSEGQAFYEQYF. The CDR3 nucleotides are TGTGCCAGCAGTGAAGGACAGGCCTTCTACGAGCAGTACTTC.